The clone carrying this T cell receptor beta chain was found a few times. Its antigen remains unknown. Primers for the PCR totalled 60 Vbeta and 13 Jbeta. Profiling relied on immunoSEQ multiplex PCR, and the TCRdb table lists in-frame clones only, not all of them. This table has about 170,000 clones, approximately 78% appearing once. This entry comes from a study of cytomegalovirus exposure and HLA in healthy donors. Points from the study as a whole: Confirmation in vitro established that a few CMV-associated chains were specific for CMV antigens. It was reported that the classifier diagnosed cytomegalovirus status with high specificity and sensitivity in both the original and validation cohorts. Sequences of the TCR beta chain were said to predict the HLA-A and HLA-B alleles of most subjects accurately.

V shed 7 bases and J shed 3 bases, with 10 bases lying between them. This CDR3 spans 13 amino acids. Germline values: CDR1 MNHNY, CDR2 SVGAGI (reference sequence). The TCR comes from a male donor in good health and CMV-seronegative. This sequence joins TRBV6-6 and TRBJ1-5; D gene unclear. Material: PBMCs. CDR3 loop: CASTAGNNQPQHF. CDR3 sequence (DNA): TGTGCCAGCACGGCCGGGAACAATCAGCCCCAGCATTTT.